The 30 T cell receptor beta chains below were found in one sample sequenced in a study of T-cell memory formation after mild COVID-19. One entry per CDR3 protein, called by TCRdb with MiXCR from the 5' RACE reads. The sample yields hundreds of thousands of distinct CDR3 sequences, 15% to 20% seen once. Sequencing was carried out using PBMCs or a T cell subset sorted from them (not recorded which). The receptors stem from an adult woman who had mild COVID-19 (a few samples of this study predate the infection). Cell type and time point are not known.

This clonotype has a handful of counts. The chain couples TRBV12-3 or TRBV12-4 to TRBJ2-1; D gene unclear. The CDR3 is 11 amino acids. V lost 8 bases, J lost 7 bases, and 9 bases lay in between. The CDR3 nucleotides read TGTGCCAGCGCCTACGGGAATGAGCAGTTCTTC. Protein: CASAYGNEQFF.

This clonotype was observed many times. The chain joins TRBV20-1 to TRBJ2-3; 14 positions agree with TRBD2. The junction had 14 bases not matched to a gene; V was cut back by 3 bases and J by 3 bases. CDR3 size: 19 residues. Germline assignment: CDR1 DFQATT and CDR2 SNEGSKA (reference sequence). DNA of the CDR3: TGCAGTGCTAGGCGCGGACTAGCGGGGGGCCAGGGCCCAACAGATACGCAGTATTTT. Its translation is CSARRGLAGGQGPTDTQYF.

This clonotype was seen ten or more times. This chain uses TRBV6-2 or TRBV6-3 with TRBJ2-7; D possibly corresponds to TRBD1 (5 bases). Germline CDR1 reads MNHEY; CDR2 reads SVGEGT. The V gene lost 4 bases and the J gene lost 0 bases, with 7 bases spanning the gap. The CDR3 runs to 13 residues. CDR3 loop: CASSWGFSYEQYF. CDR3 nucleotide sequence: TGTGCCAGCAGTTGGGGCTTCTCCTACGAGCAGTACTTC.

The chain employs TRBV2 and TRBJ1-6; 7 nucleotides agree with TRBD1. Germline loops: CDR1 SNHLY, CDR2 FYNNEI. This CDR3 is built from 14 residues. The junction had 7 bases not matched to a gene; V was cut back by 8 bases and J by 6 bases. CDR3 sequence (DNA): TGTGCCAGCCGTGCGACAGGGCCTAATTCACCCCTCCACTTT. Its translation is CASRATGPNSPLHF.

The rearrangement links TRBV5-1 to TRBJ1-4, with a weak D call TRBD1 (6 bases). V shed 2 bases and J shed 0 bases, with 14 bases lying between them. CDR1 SGHRS and CDR2 YFSETQ come from the germline V gene. CDR3 length equals 17 residues. For the CDR3, the DNA is TGCGCCAGCAGCTTACAGGGCAAACCAGCAACTAATGAAAAACTGTTTTTT. The encoded protein is CASSLQGKPATNEKLFF. Full variable domain (outside the CDR3, taken from reference TRBV5-1 and TRBJ1-4): KAGVTQTPRYLIKTRGQQVTLSCSPISGHRSVSWYQQTPGQGLQFLFEYFSETQRNKGNFPGRFSGRQFSNSRSEMNVSTLELGDSALYLCASSLQGKPATNEKLFFGSGTQLSVL.

This chain links TRBV5-5 with TRBJ2-7, with D possibly called TRBD1 or TRBD2 (5 bases each). The length of the CDR3 is 14 residues. Trimming removed 4 bases at V and 2 bases at J, with 13 bases between. Germline V gene data show CDR1 as SGHKS and CDR2 as YYEKEE (reference sequence). DNA of the CDR3: TGTGCCAGCAGCATGGGGGAGAACCCCTACGAGCAGTACTTC. Translating gives CASSMGENPYEQYF.

This clonotype was seen repeatedly, ten times or more. The genes are TRBV5-1 and TRBJ2-1; 13 nucleotides match TRBD2. V dropped 4 bases and J dropped 5; count of bases not matched to a gene: 3. The germline V gene has CDR1 SGHRS and CDR2 YFSETQ. The CDR3 runs 15 residues. The CDR3 spells CASSGLAGAHNEQFF. The CDR3 nucleotides are TGCGCCAGCAGCGGACTAGCGGGGGCTCACAATGAGCAGTTCTTC.

This clonotype has just a few counts. The V call is TRBV7-2, the J call TRBJ2-7; TRBD2 aligns across 8 bases. The CDR3 has 14 residues. Trimming took 4 bases from V and 2 from J; bases not matched to a gene: 4. Germline assignment: CDR1 SGHTA and CDR2 FQGNSA. CDR3 sequence (DNA): TGTGCCAGCAGCTCCATGCGGGGGGCCTACGAGCAGTACTTC. The encoded protein is CASSSMRGAYEQYF.

This chain links TRBV6-5 with TRBJ2-5, with D perhaps TRBD2 (5 bases). The CDR3 length is 15 residues. Trimming stripped 2 bases from V and 1 base from J, with 11 bases between. Germline V lookup: CDR1 MNHEY, CDR2 SVGAGI. The DNA for the CDR3 is TGTGCCAGCAGTTACCGCGGGTACACCCAAGAGACCCAGTACTTC. Encoded protein: CASSYRGYTQETQYF.

This clonotype has more than one count but fewer than ten. This chain links TRBV5-1 with TRBJ2-3, with D tentatively TRBD1 or TRBD2 (6 bases each). Per the germline V gene, CDR1 is SGHRS and CDR2 is YFSETQ. V lost 3 bases, J lost 5 bases, and 19 bases lay in between. The CDR3 is 16 amino acids. In DNA form, the CDR3 reads TGCGCCAGCAGCTCGGCTCGGGGGCTTAAAATAGATACGCAGTATTTT. Amino acids: CASSSARGLKIDTQYF.

The rearrangement uses TRBV28 and TRBJ1-2; D perhaps matches TRBD1 (5 bases). This CDR3 contains 12 residues. V shed 4 bases and J shed 5 bases, with 8 bases lying between them. The germline V gene has CDR1 MDHEN and CDR2 SYDVKM. The CDR3 DNA sequence: TGTGCCAGCAGTTGGGGCGGATATGGCTACACCTTC. Translation gives CASSWGGYGYTF.

This clonotype was found a few times. This chain links TRBV4-1 with TRBJ2-5, with D unclear. This CDR3 has 13 residues. The germline gives CDR1 MGHRA, CDR2 YSYEKL. V was cut by 1 base and J by 4 bases, with 7 bases left in between. The chain's CDR3 is CASSQVVRETQYF. CDR3 DNA sequence: TGCGCCAGCAGCCAAGTGGTCCGAGAGACCCAGTACTTC.

The chain is built from TRBV11-2 and TRBJ2-1; D uncertain. Germline V gene sequence: CDR1 SGHAT, CDR2 FQNNGV. V lost 5 bases, J lost 3 bases, and 20 bases lay in between. The length of the CDR3 is 17 residues. CDR3 sequence: CASSLRSGSLIYNEQFF. The CDR3 DNA reads as TGTGCCAGCAGCCTCAGGTCGGGCAGCCTTATCTACAATGAGCAGTTCTTC.

The chain joins TRBV4-1 to TRBJ1-2; possibly TRBD1 for D (6 bases). This CDR3 spans 16 amino acids. The germline V and J ends were trimmed by 4 bases and 0 bases, with 15 bases remaining between them. The germline CDR1 and CDR2 sequences are MGHRA and YSYEKL. In DNA form, the CDR3 reads TGCGCCAGCAGCCCAGTTGGGACAACTACTAACTATGGCTACACCTTC. It encodes CASSPVGTTTNYGYTF.

The V gene is TRBV5-1, the J gene TRBJ2-3, with TRBD2 matching over 11 bases. With 2 bases clipped from V and 2 bases from J, the junction kept 4 bases outside the gene matches. The CDR3 loop spans 16 amino acids. The germline gives CDR1 SGHRS, CDR2 YFSETQ. The CDR3 DNA is TGCGCCAGCAGCTTCACTAGCGGGGGAAACACAGATACGCAGTATTTT. It encodes CASSFTSGGNTDTQYF.

This clonotype was observed a handful of times. The chain uses TRBV18 and TRBJ2-6; the match to TRBD1 covers 8 bases. V lost 6 bases, J lost 0 bases, and 7 bases stayed unmatched. Germline assignment: CDR1 KGHSH and CDR2 LQKENI. This CDR3 region has 17 residues. The CDR3 DNA follows: TGTGCCAGCTCTCCGAGACAGGGGAGCTCTGGGGCCAACGTCCTGACTTTC. This codes for CASSPRQGSSGANVLTF.

This clonotype was counted between two and nine times. This chain joins TRBV6-1 and TRBJ2-7; D unresolved. Trimming took off 0 bases at V and 3 bases at J, with 3 bases between the two ends. Per the germline V gene, CDR1 is MNHNS and CDR2 is SASEGT. The CDR3 runs to 12 residues. CDR3 sequence (DNA): TGTGCCAGCAGTGAAGCGATCTACGAGCAGTACTTC. This gives the protein CASSEAIYEQYF.

The J gene is TRBJ2-7, the V gene TRBV30; 7 nucleotides agree with TRBD2. Germline lookup yields CDR1 GTSNPN and CDR2 SVGIG (reference sequence). The CDR3 spans 13 residues. J gave up 6 bases and V 4 bases, and 9 bases lay outside the gene matches. CDR3 coding DNA: TGTGCCTGGATGGGGGGGGGAGCTAGCGAGCAGTACTTC. Translating gives CAWMGGGASEQYF.

This clonotype was seen a few times. V usage is TRBV6-5 and J usage is TRBJ2-1; 10 nucleotides align to TRBD1. The V segment lost 7 bases and the J segment 3 bases; nucleotides outside the gene matches: 6. This CDR3 is 15 amino acids long. Germline V gene lookup returns CDR1 MNHEY and CDR2 SVGAGI. CDR3 protein: CASMRRDRGYNEQFF. The CDR3 region has the DNA TGTGCCAGCATGAGGCGGGACAGGGGCTACAATGAGCAGTTCTTC.

V is TRBV28 and J is TRBJ2-3; 9 positions match TRBD2. This CDR3 region has 16 residues. Germline values: CDR1 MDHEN, CDR2 SYDVKM. V trimming: 3 bases; J trimming: 4 bases; junction bases outside the gene matches: 8. The CDR3 protein is CASSFGGRVISDTQYF. CDR3 nucleotides: TGTGCCAGCAGTTTCGGCGGGAGGGTAATATCAGATACGCAGTATTTT.

This clonotype turned up a few times. The rearrangement joins TRBV12-3 or TRBV12-4 to TRBJ2-2, with TRBD2 identical over 10 bases. The CDR3 has 17 residues. Losses at the gene ends were 6 bases for V and 8 bases for J; bases not matched to a gene: 15. The CDR3 protein is CASSNEREGLGWGELFF. CDR3 nucleotide sequence: TGTGCCAGCAGCAACGAGCGGGAGGGCCTGGGTTGGGGGGAGCTGTTTTTT.

This chain uses TRBV15 with TRBJ2-1; D call uncertain. CDR1 and CDR2 from the germline V gene are LNHNV and YYDKDF (reference sequence). CDR3 length equals 15 residues. V lost 0 bases, J lost 8 bases, and 14 bases lay in between. CDR3 in amino acids: CATSRDTPPIHEQFF. In DNA form, the CDR3 reads TGTGCCACCAGCAGAGATACCCCTCCCATTCATGAGCAGTTCTTC.

This clonotype turned up a few times. The chain employs TRBV6-2 or TRBV6-3 and TRBJ2-1; 9 nucleotides line up with TRBD1. V trimming: 5 bases; J trimming: 8 bases; junction bases outside the gene matches: 25. From germline, CDR1 is MNHEY and CDR2 SVGEGT. The CDR3 totals 20 residues. DNA of the CDR3: TGTGCCAGCAGTCCCCAGAGAATTTACAGGGGGCGCCAGGGTAACGATGAGCAGTTCTTC. Its protein product is CASSPQRIYRGRQGNDEQFF.

This clonotype was picked up a small number of times. V and J are TRBV20-1 and TRBJ1-2; 10 positions agree with TRBD1. The CDR3 contains 15 residues. CDR1 and CDR2 from the germline V gene are DFQATT and SNEGSKA (reference sequence). Trimming at V came to 2 bases and at J to 6 bases, leaving 9 bases not matched to a gene. CDR3 nucleotide sequence: TGCAGTGCTAGACCCGACAGGGGGCAGCCCCATGGCTACACCTTC. This encodes CSARPDRGQPHGYTF.

The V gene is TRBV9, the J gene TRBJ1-4; 9 positions match TRBD1. Germline-derived CDR1 and CDR2 are SGDLS and YYNGEE. V was clipped by 0 bases and J by 6 bases; unmatched bases: 3. The CDR3 contains 15 residues. This CDR3 reads CASSVEGQGYEKLFF. The CDR3 bases are TGTGCCAGCAGCGTAGAGGGACAGGGATATGAAAAACTGTTTTTT.

This clonotype turned up a few times. The chain recombines TRBV20-1 with TRBJ2-2, with unresolved D. The V and J ends lost 0 bases and 1 base respectively, with 3 bases between them. Germline CDR1 is DFQATT and CDR2 is SNEGSKA (reference sequence). The CDR3 length is 13 residues. The CDR3 region is CSAREVNTGELFF. CDR3 nucleotides: TGCAGTGCTAGAGAAGTGAACACCGGGGAGCTGTTTTTT.

This clonotype was counted between two and nine times. This chain uses TRBV29-1 with TRBJ1-3; TRBD1 might be the D (5 bases). Trimming stripped 5 bases from V and 0 bases from J, with 20 bases between. Germline V CDR1 and CDR2: SQVTM, ANQGSEA. CDR3 length: 17 amino acids. CDR3: CSVLAPGVPSSGNTIYF. The DNA for the CDR3 is TGCAGCGTTCTAGCCCCGGGGGTGCCCAGCTCTGGAAACACCATATATTTT.

The chain joins TRBV7-8 to TRBJ1-5; D might be TRBD1 (6 bases). The germline V and J ends were trimmed by 5 bases and 2 bases, with 25 bases remaining between them. CDR3 length: 19 amino acids. Looked up from germline, CDR1 is SGHVS and CDR2 is FQNEAQ. The CDR3 here is CASSDPRARGMGGNQPQHF. The CDR3 DNA reads TGTGCCAGCAGCGACCCGAGGGCCAGGGGCATGGGGGGCAATCAGCCCCAGCATTTT.

The V call is TRBV20-1, the J call TRBJ1-1; TRBD1 matches 9 bases. The CDR3 runs to 13 residues. Trimming removed 6 bases from V and 8 bases from J; junction bases left unmatched: 10. CDR1 is DFQATT, CDR2 SNEGSKA, per germline (reference sequence). CDR3 region: CSASGDRDKEAFF. The CDR3 coding sequence is TGCAGTGCCTCCGGGGACAGGGATAAGGAAGCTTTCTTT.

The chain uses TRBV4-2 and TRBJ2-7; weak D call: TRBD2 (7 bases). Germline V lookup: CDR1 LGHNA, CDR2 YNFKEQ. V was clipped by 3 bases and J by 4 bases, with 16 bases between them. The CDR3 is 15 residues long. This chain's CDR3 is CASSQGAGAEYEQYF. CDR3 nucleotides: TGTGCCAGCAGCCAGGGGGCGGGAGCGGAATACGAGCAGTACTTC.